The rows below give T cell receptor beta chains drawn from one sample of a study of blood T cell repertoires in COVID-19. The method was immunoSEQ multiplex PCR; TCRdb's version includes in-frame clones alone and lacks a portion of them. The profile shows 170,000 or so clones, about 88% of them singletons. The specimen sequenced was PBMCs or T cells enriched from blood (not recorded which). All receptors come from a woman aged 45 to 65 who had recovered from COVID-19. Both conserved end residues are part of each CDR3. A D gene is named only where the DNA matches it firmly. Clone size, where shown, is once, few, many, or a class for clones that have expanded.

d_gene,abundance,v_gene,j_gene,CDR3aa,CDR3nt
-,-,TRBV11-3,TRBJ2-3,CASSLGRQADTQYF,TGTGCCAGCAGCTTAGGCCGTCAGGCAGATACGCAGTATTTT
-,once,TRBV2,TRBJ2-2,CASSVWGDGELFF,TGTGCCAGCAGTGTCTGGGGGGACGGGGAGCTGTTTTTT
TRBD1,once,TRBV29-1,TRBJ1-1,CSVELRDRVTEAFF,TGCAGCGTTGAACTCCGGGACAGGGTTACTGAAGCTTTCTTT
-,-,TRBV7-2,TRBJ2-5,CASSFGRAETQYF,TGTGCCAGCAGCTTCGGGCGGGCAGAGACCCAGTACTTC
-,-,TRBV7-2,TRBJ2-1,CASSLSLDEQFF,TGTGCCAGCAGCTTAAGCTTGGATGAGCAGTTCTTC
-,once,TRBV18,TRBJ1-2,CASSPQADYGYTF,TGTGCCAGCTCCCCACAGGCGGACTATGGCTACACCTTC
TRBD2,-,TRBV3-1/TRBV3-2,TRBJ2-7,CASSQERRLAGRSEQYF,TGTGCCAGCAGCCAAGAAAGACGACTAGCGGGACGGTCCGAGCAGTACTTC
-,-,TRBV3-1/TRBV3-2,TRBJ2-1,CASSRLYNEQFF,TGTGCCAGCAGCCGTCTTTACAATGAGCAGTTCTTC
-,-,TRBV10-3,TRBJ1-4,CATKQGIGEKLFF,TGTGCCACGAAGCAGGGTATCGGCGAAAAACTGTTTTTT
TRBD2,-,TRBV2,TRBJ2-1,CASKRAGVYNEQFF,TGTGCCTCGAAGCGAGCGGGAGTCTACAATGAGCAGTTCTTC
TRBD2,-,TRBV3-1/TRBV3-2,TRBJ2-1,CASSALAGGYGEQFF,TGTGCCAGCAGCGCACTAGCGGGAGGGTACGGTGAGCAGTTCTTC
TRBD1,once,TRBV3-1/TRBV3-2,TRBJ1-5,CASSRGQGGSQPQHF,TGTGCCAGCAGCCGAGGACAGGGCGGCAGTCAGCCCCAGCATTTT
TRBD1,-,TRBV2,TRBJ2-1,CASTPAWTGVHNEQFF,TGTGCCAGCACGCCGGCGTGGACAGGGGTCCACAATGAGCAGTTCTTC
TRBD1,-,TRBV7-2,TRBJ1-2,CASSLARTGGGYGYTF,TGTGCCAGCAGCTTAGCCAGGACAGGGGGAGGCTATGGCTACACCTTC
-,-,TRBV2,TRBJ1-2,CASSRDRLRRSNYGYTF,TGTGCCAGCAGTCGAGACCGACTTCGACGGAGTAACTATGGCTACACCTTC
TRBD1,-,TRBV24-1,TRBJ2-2,CATRQGTNTGELFF,TGTGCCACCCGACAGGGCACGAACACCGGGGAGCTGTTTTTT
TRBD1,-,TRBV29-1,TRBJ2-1,CSVLGDRVGNEQFF,TGCAGCGTTTTGGGGGACAGGGTTGGTAATGAGCAGTTCTTC
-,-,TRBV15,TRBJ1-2,CATSRQWTDGYTF,TGTGCCACCAGCAGACAGTGGACTGATGGCTACACCTTC
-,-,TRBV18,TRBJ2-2,CASTEYTGELFF,TGTGCCAGCACAGAATACACCGGGGAGCTGTTTTTT
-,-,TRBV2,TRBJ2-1,CASSEGHNEQFF,TGTGCCAGCAGTGAAGGGCATAATGAGCAGTTCTTC
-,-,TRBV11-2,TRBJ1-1,CASSHYSAGNTEAFF,TGTGCCAGCAGCCATTACAGCGCGGGGAACACTGAAGCTTTCTTT
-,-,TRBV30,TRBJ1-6,CAWSDRVNLSSYNSPLHF,TGTGCCTGGAGTGACAGGGTTAACCTAAGCTCCTATAATTCACCCCTCCACTTT
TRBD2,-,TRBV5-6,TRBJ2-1,CASSLETSRTRGQFF,TGTGCCAGCAGCTTGGAGACTAGCCGAACCCGCGGGCAGTTCTTC
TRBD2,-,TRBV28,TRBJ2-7,CASSPGTSGRSEQYF,TGTGCCAGCAGTCCCGGGACTAGCGGGAGGAGCGAGCAGTACTTC
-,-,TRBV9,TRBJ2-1,CASSPRGGLEQFF,TGTGCCAGCAGCCCCCGTGGGGGACTTGAGCAGTTCTTC
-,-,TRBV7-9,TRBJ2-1,CASSPPDSLMSMGKQFF,TGTGCCAGCAGCCCGCCGGACAGCCTAATGAGTATGGGGAAGCAGTTCTTC
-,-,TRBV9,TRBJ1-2,CASSVSGGYGYTF,TGTGCCAGCAGCGTATCGGGGGGCTATGGCTACACCTTC
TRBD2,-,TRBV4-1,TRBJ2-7,CASSQKAGGPGDEQYF,TGCGCCAGCAGCCAGAAAGCGGGAGGGCCGGGCGACGAGCAGTACTTC
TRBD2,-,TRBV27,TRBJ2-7,CASSLLAGGLDEQYF,TGTGCCAGCAGTTTACTAGCGGGAGGCCTCGACGAGCAGTACTTC
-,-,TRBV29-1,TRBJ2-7,CSVARGSEQYF,TGCAGCGTTGCAAGGGGTAGCGAGCAGTACTTC
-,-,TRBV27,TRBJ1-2,CASKLHRDYYGYTF,TGTGCCAGCAAGCTTCACCGGGACTACTATGGCTACACCTTC
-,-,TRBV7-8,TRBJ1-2,CASSLRRYTDFYGYTF,TGTGCCAGCAGCTTACGAAGGTACACAGATTTCTATGGCTACACCTTC
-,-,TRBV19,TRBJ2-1,CASSIHGYNEQFF,TGTGCCAGTAGTATCCACGGGTATAATGAGCAGTTCTTC
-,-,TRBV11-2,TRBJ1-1,CASSVWRRNTEAFF,TGTGCCAGCAGCGTTTGGAGGCGGAACACTGAAGCTTTCTTT
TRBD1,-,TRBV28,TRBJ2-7,CASSLTQGQGYEQYF,TGTGCCAGCAGTCTCACCCAGGGACAGGGGTACGAGCAGTACTTC
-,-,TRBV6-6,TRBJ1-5,CASSYPGQSQPQHF,TGTGCCAGCAGTTACCCGGGACAATCTCAGCCCCAGCATTTT
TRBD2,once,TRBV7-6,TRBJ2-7,CASSLGLAGGSYEQYF,TGTGCCAGCAGCTTAGGGCTAGCGGGAGGGTCCTACGAGCAGTACTTC
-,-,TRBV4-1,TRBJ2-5,CASSQDAAGAGQETQYF,TGCGCCAGCAGCCAAGATGCAGCAGGGGCTGGGCAAGAGACCCAGTACTTC
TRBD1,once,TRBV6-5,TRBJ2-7,CASSYSGTGGAYEQYF,TGTGCCAGCAGTTACTCGGGGACAGGGGGGGCCTACGAGCAGTACTTC
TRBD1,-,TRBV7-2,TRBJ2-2,CASKDRAYTGELFF,TGTGCCAGCAAGGACAGGGCTTACACCGGGGAGCTGTTTTTT
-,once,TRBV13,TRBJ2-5,CASSLDQEETQYF,TGTGCCAGCAGCTTAGACCAGGAAGAGACCCAGTACTTC
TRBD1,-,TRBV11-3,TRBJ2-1,CASSLDDRGREQFF,TGTGCCAGCAGCTTAGATGACAGGGGACGTGAGCAGTTCTTC
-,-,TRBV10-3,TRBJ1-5,CAISEGSQPQHF,TGTGCCATCAGTGAGGGGAGTCAGCCCCAGCATTTT
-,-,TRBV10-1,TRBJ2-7,CASSDGGSLHEQYF,TGCGCCAGCAGTGATGGAGGTTCCCTTCACGAGCAGTACTTC
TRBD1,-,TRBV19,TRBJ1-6,CASSIGQAGGSPLHF,TGTGCCAGTAGTATTGGACAGGCCGGAGGTTCACCCCTCCACTTT
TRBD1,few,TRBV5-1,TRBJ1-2,CASSPGQWYGYTF,TGCGCCAGCAGCCCGGGACAGTGGTATGGCTACACCTTC
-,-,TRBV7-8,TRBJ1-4,CASSWTDEKLFF,TGTGCCAGCAGCTGGACAGATGAAAAACTGTTTTTT
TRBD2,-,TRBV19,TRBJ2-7,CASSIGGGPDEQYF,TGTGCCAGTAGTATCGGGGGGGGCCCCGACGAGCAGTACTTC
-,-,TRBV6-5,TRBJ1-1,CASSYSSGTMNTEAFF,TGTGCCAGCAGTTACTCGTCCGGGACAATGAACACTGAAGCTTTCTTT
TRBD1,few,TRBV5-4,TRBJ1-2,CASSRGGGQGFGYTF,TGTGCCAGCAGCAGGGGAGGGGGACAGGGTTTTGGCTACACCTTC
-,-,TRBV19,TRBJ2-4,CASREGSLSGANIQYF,TGTGCCAGTAGAGAGGGATCCCTCTCAGGAGCAAACATTCAGTACTTC